This TCR beta chain was found in a study of cytomegalovirus exposure and HLA in healthy donors. Researchers ran the PCR with 60 Vbeta and 13 Jbeta primers. In the authors' workflow: In a later analysis, of approximately 81 million unique beta chains, some 10 million appeared in at least two donors. Assay used: immunoSEQ multiplex PCR; TCRdb lists only in-frame clones, some missing. D and trimming come from the DNA, and the V and J calls and clone size come from that table. Counted here are roughly 180,000 clones, 8.5% to 10% occurring once; the ten biggest clones make up over 1%. The CDR3 spans 15 residues. Per the germline V gene, CDR1 is SGDLS and CDR2 is YYNGEE. Trimming removed 0 bases from V and 4 bases from J; junction bases left unmatched: 6. The study, taken as a whole, reports: In a later analysis, a missense DCLRE1C variant was linked to TCR beta V- and J-gene trimming. Confirmation in vitro established that a few CMV-associated chains were specific for CMV antigens.

This clone was found a few times. Its target is unknown. The specimen sequenced was PBMCs. This receptor was taken from a woman aged 25-40 years in good health and CMV-seropositive. V usage is TRBV9 and J usage is TRBJ1-1; 7 positions agree with TRBD1. The CDR3 loop reads CASSVEGASVTEAFF. CDR3 DNA sequence: TGTGCCAGCAGCGTAGAGGGGGCATCAGTCACTGAAGCTTTCTTT.